The source of this TCR beta chain is a study of long-term antiretroviral therapy in people with HIV. Study as a whole: The immediate-ART recommendation dates to 2015, and the earliest samples predate it by about a decade.

Investigators performed immunoSEQ version v3.0 at survey level. This table comes from immunoSEQ multiplex PCR, and its TCRdb copy is limited to in-frame clones, with some not included. The sample has 20,000 to 25,000 clones; just under 85% are singletons. Every single participant having HIV got treatment inside the United States. As concerns this clone: Antigen unknown.

The study's findings and limits: Clones that had undergone expansion before ART dominated the repertoire at all time points.

This TCR derives from a middle-aged man with HIV. The sequences come from unsorted PBMCs, collected 1.6 years after starting antiretroviral therapy.

The CDR3 reads CASRFTGGVKYF. CDR3 in DNA: TGTGCCAGCAGATTTACAGGGGGGGTTAAGTATTTT. The chain uses TRBV11-2 and TRBJ2-3; perhaps TRBD1 as D (8 bases). The ends were cut back, 6 bases at V and 13 bases at J, with 17 bases in the middle. CDR1 and CDR2 (germline): SGHAT, FQNNGV. This CDR3 spans 12 amino acids.